Listed below are T cell receptor beta chains from one sample, sequenced in a study of OX40 agonist ivuxolimab in advanced cancers. Generated by immunoSEQ multiplex PCR, the TCRdb table keeps only in-frame clones and is missing some. Of some 80,000 clones detected, around nine tenths appear once; the ten largest clones hold 0.65% to 0.9%. The sequencing here drew on CD4+ or CD8+ T cells sorted from blood, taken in a trial of the OX40 agonist ivuxolimab. All receptors come from an adult with an advanced solid tumor such as melanoma, head and neck, liver or kidney cancer. The CDR3 runs from the conserved cysteine through the conserved F or W. Fields, in order: D gene, clone size, V gene, J gene, CDR3 DNA, CDR3 protein. D genes are given only for firm matches. Size is omitted from some rows. Given values are once, few, many or a class for expanded clones.

NA	NA	TRBV10-2	TRBJ2-3	TGCGCCAGCAGTTTCTCAGGGGAAACAGCAGATACGCAGTATTTT	CASSFSGETADTQYF
NA	NA	TRBV7-9	TRBJ2-7	TGTGCCAGCAGTCTCAGGGTATCCTACGAGCAGTACTTC	CASSLRVSYEQYF
TRBD1	NA	TRBV7-2	TRBJ2-7	TGTGCCAGCAGTCGGCTTTGGACAGGGCTCTCCTACGAGCAGTACTTC	CASSRLWTGLSYEQYF
NA	NA	TRBV7-2	TRBJ2-4	TGTGCCAGCAGCTTAGCGGGACGCCAAGCCAAAAACATTCAGTACTTC	CASSLAGRQAKNIQYF
NA	NA	TRBV30	TRBJ2-3	TGTGCCTGGAGTGTACACACAGATACGCAGTATTTT	CAWSVHTDTQYF
NA	NA	TRBV6-6	TRBJ2-7	TGTGCCAGCAGCTCCGGACACTACTACGAGCAGTACTTC	CASSSGHYYEQYF
NA	NA	TRBV9	TRBJ1-2	TGTGCCAGCAGCGTAGCTACCGCTGGTACGCTGTACACCTTC	CASSVATAGTLYTF
NA	NA	TRBV6-5	TRBJ1-2	TGTGCCAGCACTACGTCGAATGGGGGCTACACCTTC	CASTTSNGGYTF
TRBD1	NA	TRBV18	TRBJ1-6	TGTGCCAGCTCACAGAGACAGGGGGCATCGGATTCACCCCTCCACTTT	CASSQRQGASDSPLHF
NA	NA	TRBV29-1	TRBJ2-3	TGCAGCGTTGGGTCGTGGGGGGGCAACACAGATACGCAGTATTTT	CSVGSWGGNTDTQYF
NA	NA	TRBV28	TRBJ2-6	TGTGCCAGCAGTTTACTGGTCGGGGCCAACGTCCTGACTTTC	CASSLLVGANVLTF
NA	NA	TRBV6-1	TRBJ1-2	TGTGCCAGCAGGGCAGGGGAAATCTATGGCTACACCTTC	CASRAGEIYGYTF
NA	NA	TRBV21-1	TRBJ2-1	TGTGCCAGCAGCAAAGCGCTTTGGTTAGCGGCTGAGCAGTTCTTC	CASSKALWLAAEQFF
NA	NA	TRBV27	TRBJ2-3	TGTGCCAGCAGTCCCACCGGCGATACGCAGTATTTT	CASSPTGDTQYF
NA	NA	TRBV7-9	TRBJ2-1	TGTGCCAGCAGCCCCTCGGGAGCGGCTGAGCAGTTCTTC	CASSPSGAAEQFF
TRBD1	once	TRBV5-1	TRBJ1-1	TGCGCCAGCAGCCTCGGGACAGGGAGAGGGACTGAAGCTTTCTTT	CASSLGTGRGTEAFF
NA	few	TRBV7-2	TRBJ1-1	TGTGCCAGCAGCCCAACAAATAGTTGGGGTGAAGCTTTCTTT	CASSPTNSWGEAFF
TRBD1	once	TRBV7-9	TRBJ2-7	TGTGCCAGCAGCTTAAGGGGGCAGCGGACCGAGCAGTACTTC	CASSLRGQRTEQYF
NA	NA	TRBV6-1	TRBJ2-7	TGTGCCAGCAGTGAAGGGACAGCTGGCTACGAGCAGTACTTC	CASSEGTAGYEQYF
TRBD1	once	TRBV5-1	TRBJ1-1	TGCGCCAGTAAACAGGGGGCTAGAGGGGACACTGAAGCTTTCTTT	CASKQGARGDTEAFF